Listed below are T cell receptor beta chains from one sample, sequenced in a study of blood T cell repertoires in COVID-19. Using immunoSEQ multiplex PCR, the repertoire was profiled, and TCRdb retains in-frame clones only, with some absent. The profile shows more than 200,000 clones, roughly 80% of them singletons. The sequenced sample was peripheral blood. The receptors were sampled from a woman aged 80 or over with COVID-19, enrolled during active disease. CDR3s include the opening cysteine and the closing phenylalanine or tryptophan. The size field is filled for only some rows; it gives once, few, many or a size class.

CDR3 protein	clone size	V gene	J gene
CASSLGGTRPRQETQYF	-	TRBV5-1	TRBJ2-5
CASSYSGRTSGRVRDNEQFF	-	TRBV6-2/TRBV6-3	TRBJ2-1
CASSLTSSFYTGELFF	once	TRBV7-3	TRBJ2-2
CASSPGLNYGYTF	-	TRBV14	TRBJ1-2
CASSRDLDLQGARTEAFF	-	TRBV5-5	TRBJ1-1
CASSSLSTGSMGGYTF	-	TRBV7-9	TRBJ1-2
CATGEKQFPSEEPQHF	-	TRBV10-3	TRBJ1-5
CASSEAGHSYEQYF	-	TRBV3-1/TRBV3-2	TRBJ2-7
CASSFGGPGNTIYF	-	TRBV7-2	TRBJ1-3
CASSQSRADEQFF	-	TRBV16	TRBJ2-1
CASGTSGSNEQFF	once	TRBV2	TRBJ2-1
CASSLDRWSPLHF	few	TRBV11-2	TRBJ1-6
CASSTTGAADGEQFF	-	TRBV21-1	TRBJ2-1
CASNPSGVAHIQYF	-	TRBV2	TRBJ2-4
CASSRQGSGGYTF	-	TRBV7-2	TRBJ1-2
CASSLQGTSGAEGQYF	-	TRBV7-6	TRBJ2-7